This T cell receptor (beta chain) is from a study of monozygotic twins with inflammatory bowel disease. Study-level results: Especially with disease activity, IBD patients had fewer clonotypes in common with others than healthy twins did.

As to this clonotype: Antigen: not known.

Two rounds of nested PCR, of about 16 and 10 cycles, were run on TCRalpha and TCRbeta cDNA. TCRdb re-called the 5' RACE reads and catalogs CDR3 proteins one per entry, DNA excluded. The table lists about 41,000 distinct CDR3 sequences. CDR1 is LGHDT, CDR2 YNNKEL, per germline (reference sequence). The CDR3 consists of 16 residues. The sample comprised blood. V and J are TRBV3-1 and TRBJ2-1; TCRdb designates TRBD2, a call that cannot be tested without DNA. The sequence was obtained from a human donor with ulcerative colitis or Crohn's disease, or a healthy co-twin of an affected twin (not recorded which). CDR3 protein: CASSQDRTGGNNEQFF.